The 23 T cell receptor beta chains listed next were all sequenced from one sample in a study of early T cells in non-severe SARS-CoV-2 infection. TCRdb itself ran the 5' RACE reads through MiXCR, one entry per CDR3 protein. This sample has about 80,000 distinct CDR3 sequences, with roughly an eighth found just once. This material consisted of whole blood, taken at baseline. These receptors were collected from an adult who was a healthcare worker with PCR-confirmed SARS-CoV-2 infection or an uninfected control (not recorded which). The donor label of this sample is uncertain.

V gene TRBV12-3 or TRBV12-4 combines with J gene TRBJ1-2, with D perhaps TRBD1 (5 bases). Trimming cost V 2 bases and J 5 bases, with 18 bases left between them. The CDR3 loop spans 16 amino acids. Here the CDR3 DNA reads TGTGCCAGCAGTTTACGGATGGGACGGAGACATTATGGCTACACCTTC. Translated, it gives CASSLRMGRRHYGYTF.

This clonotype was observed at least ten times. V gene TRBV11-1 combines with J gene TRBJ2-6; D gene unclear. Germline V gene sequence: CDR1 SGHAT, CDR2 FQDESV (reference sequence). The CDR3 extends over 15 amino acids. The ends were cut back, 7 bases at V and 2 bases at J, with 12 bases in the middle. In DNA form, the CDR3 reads TGTGCCAGCAAGTTCGGAAGGGCTGGGGCCAACGTCCTGACTTTC. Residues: CASKFGRAGANVLTF. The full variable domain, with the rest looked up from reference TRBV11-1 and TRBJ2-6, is EAEVAQSPRYKITEKSQAVAFWCDPISGHATLYWYRQILGQGPELLVQFQDESVVDDSQLPKDRFSAERLKGVDSTLKIQPAELGDSAMYLCASKFGRAGANVLTFGAGSRLTVL.

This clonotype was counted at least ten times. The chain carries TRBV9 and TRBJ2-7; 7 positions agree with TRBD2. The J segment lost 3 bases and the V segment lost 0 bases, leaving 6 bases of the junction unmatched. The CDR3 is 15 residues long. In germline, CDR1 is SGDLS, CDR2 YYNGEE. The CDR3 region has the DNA TGTGCCAGCAGCGTAGGGACGGGAGGTTACTACGAGCAGTACTTC. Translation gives CASSVGTGGYYEQYF.

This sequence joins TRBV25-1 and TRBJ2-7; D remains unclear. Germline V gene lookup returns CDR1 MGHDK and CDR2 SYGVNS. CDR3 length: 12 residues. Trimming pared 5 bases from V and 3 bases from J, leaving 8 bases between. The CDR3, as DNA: TGTGCCAGCAGTCGTACTCGCTACGAGCAGTACTTC. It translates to CASSRTRYEQYF.

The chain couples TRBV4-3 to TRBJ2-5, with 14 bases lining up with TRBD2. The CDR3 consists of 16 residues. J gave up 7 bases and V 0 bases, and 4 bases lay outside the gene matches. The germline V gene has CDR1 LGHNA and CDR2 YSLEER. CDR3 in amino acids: CASSQDPGTSGGTQYF. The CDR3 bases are TGCGCCAGCAGCCAAGATCCCGGGACTAGCGGGGGGACCCAGTACTTC.

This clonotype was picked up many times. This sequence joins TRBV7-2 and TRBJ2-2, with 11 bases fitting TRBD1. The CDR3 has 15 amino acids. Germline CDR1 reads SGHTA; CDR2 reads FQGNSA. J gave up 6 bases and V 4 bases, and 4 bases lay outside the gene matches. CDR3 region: CASSYRDRGSGELFF. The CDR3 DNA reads TGTGCCAGCAGCTACCGGGACAGGGGGTCCGGGGAGCTGTTTTTT. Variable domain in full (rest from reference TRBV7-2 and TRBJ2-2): GAGVSQSPSNKVTEKGKDVELRCDPISGHTALYWYRQSLGQGLEFLIYFQGNSAPDKSGLPSDRFSAERTGGSVSTLTIQRTQQEDSAVYLCASSYRDRGSGELFFGEGSRLTVL.

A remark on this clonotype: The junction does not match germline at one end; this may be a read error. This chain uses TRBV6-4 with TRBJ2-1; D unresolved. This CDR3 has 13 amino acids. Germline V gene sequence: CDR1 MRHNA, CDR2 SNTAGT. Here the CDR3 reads CASSDSTNNEQFF. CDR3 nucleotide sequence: TGCGCCAGCAGTGACTCCACTAATAATGAGCAGTTCTTC.

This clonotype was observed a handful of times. CDR3 sequence: CASSQGLAGNNEQFF. In DNA form, the CDR3 reads TGTGCCAGCAGCCAAGGACTAGCGGGGAACAATGAGCAGTTCTTC. The V gene is TRBV3-1, the J gene TRBJ2-1; 11 bases are a match to TRBD2. J lost 5 bases, V lost 1 base, and 1 base had no gene match. The CDR3 sequence is 15 residues long. Germline CDR1 is LGHDT and CDR2 is YNNKEL (reference sequence).

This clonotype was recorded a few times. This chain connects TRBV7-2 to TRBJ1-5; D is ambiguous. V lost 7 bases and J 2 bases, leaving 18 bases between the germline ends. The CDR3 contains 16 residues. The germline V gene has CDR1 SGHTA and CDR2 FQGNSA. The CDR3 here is CASTDGLPGGNQPQHF. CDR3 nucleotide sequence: TGTGCCAGCACCGACGGGCTGCCCGGGGGCAATCAGCCCCAGCATTTT.

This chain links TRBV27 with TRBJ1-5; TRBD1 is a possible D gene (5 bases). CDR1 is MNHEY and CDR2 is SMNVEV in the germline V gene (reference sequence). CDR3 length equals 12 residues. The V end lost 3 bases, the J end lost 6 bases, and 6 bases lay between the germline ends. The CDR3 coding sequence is TGTGCCAGCAGTTTTCAGGGTCAGCCCCAGCATTTT. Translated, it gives CASSFQGQPQHF.

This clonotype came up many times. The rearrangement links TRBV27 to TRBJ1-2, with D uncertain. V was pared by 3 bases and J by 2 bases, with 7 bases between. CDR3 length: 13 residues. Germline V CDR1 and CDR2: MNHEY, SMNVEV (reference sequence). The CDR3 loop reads CASSFALNYGYTF. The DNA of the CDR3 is TGTGCCAGCAGTTTCGCCTTAAACTATGGCTACACCTTC.

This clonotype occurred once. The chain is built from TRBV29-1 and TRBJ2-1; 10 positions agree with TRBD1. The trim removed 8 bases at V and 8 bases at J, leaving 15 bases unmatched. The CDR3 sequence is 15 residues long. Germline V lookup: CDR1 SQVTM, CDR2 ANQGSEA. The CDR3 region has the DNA TGCAGCTACCTATTTGGGGGACAGGGGAGCGATGAGCAGTTCTTC. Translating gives CSYLFGGQGSDEQFF.

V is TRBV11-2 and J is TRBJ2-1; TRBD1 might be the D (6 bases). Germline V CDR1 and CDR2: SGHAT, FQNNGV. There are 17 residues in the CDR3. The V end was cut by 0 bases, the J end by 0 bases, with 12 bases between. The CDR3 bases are TGTGCCAGCAGCTTAGAGTGGGGACACGGCTCCTACAATGAGCAGTTCTTC. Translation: CASSLEWGHGSYNEQFF.

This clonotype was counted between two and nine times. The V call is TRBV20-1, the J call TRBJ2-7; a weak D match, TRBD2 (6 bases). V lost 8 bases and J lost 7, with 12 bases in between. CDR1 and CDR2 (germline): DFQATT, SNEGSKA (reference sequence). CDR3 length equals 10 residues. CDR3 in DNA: TGCAGTTGGGGGAGGAGGGAGCAGTACTTC. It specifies CSWGRREQYF.

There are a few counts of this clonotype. The CDR3 sequence is CASSFGGSGYTF. The CDR3 nucleotides read TGTGCCAGCAGTTTTGGGGGCAGCGGCTACACCTTC. This chain connects TRBV12-3 or TRBV12-4 to TRBJ1-2, with D possibly TRBD1 on 6 matching bases. This CDR3 has 12 residues. V was pared by 3 bases and J by 8 bases, with 10 bases between.

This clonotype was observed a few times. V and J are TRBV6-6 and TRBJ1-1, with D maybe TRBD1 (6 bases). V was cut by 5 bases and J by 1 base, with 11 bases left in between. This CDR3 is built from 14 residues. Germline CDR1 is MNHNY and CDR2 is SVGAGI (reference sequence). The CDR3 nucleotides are TGTGCCAGCAGTCCCCAGACAGGGAACACTGAAGCTTTCTTT. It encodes CASSPQTGNTEAFF.

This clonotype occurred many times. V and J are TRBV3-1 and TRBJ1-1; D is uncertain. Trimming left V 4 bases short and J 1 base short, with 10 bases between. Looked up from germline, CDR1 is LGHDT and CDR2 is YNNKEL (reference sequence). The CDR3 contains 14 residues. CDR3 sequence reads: CASSPSKGNTEAFF. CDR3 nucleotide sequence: TGTGCCAGCAGCCCCTCCAAGGGGAACACTGAAGCTTTCTTT.

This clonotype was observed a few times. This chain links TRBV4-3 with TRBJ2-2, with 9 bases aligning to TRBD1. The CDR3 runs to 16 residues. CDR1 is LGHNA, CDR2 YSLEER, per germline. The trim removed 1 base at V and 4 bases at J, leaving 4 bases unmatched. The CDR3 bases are TGCGCCAGCAGCCAAGGGACAGGGGATTCCACCGGGGAGCTGTTTTTT. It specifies CASSQGTGDSTGELFF.

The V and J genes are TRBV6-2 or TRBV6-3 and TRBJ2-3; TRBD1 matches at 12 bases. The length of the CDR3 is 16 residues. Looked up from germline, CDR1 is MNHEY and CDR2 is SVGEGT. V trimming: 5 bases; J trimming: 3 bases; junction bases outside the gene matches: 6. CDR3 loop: CASSGTGGPETDTQYF. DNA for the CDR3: TGTGCCAGCAGTGGGACAGGGGGCCCCGAGACAGATACGCAGTATTTT.

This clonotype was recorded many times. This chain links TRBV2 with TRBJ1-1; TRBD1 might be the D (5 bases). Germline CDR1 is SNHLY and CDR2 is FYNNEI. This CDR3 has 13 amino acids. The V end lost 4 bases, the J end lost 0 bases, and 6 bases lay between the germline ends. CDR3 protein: CASSGQMNTEAFF. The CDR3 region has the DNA TGTGCCAGCAGTGGACAGATGAACACTGAAGCTTTCTTT.

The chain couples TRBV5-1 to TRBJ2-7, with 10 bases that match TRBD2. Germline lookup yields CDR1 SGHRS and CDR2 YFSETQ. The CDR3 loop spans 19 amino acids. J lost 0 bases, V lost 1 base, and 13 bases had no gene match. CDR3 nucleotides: TGCGCCAGCAGCTTGAGGTCGCTAGCGGGAGCCTCCGCCTCCTACGAGCAGTACTTC. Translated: CASSLRSLAGASASYEQYF.

CDR3 in DNA: TGCAGTGCTAGCAAAATAGGAGAGGCCGTCGAGCAGTACTTC. This encodes CSASKIGEAVEQYF. This chain uses TRBV20-1 with TRBJ2-7, with no clear D. The V gene lost 3 bases and the J gene lost 6 bases, with 18 bases spanning the gap. Germline lookup yields CDR1 DFQATT and CDR2 SNEGSKA (reference sequence). The CDR3 has 14 residues.

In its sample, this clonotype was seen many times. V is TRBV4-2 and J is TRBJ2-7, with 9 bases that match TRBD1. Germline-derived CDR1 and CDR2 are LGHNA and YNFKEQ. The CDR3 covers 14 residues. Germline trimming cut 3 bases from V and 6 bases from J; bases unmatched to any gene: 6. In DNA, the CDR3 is TGTGCCAGCAGCCAGCGACAGGGGGGCTTCGAGCAGTACTTC. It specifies CASSQRQGGFEQYF.